This is a list of T cell receptor beta chains from one sample in a study of blood T cell repertoires in COVID-19. Repertoires were generated with immunoSEQ multiplex PCR, while TCRdb's copy carries only in-frame clones and drops some. Seen here are approximately 230,000 clones, 65% to 80% observed once, and the top ten hold 4% to 4.5%. The sequencing input was peripheral blood. These receptors were taken from a woman aged 40 to 50 with active or convalescent COVID-19. Both conserved end residues are part of each CDR3. Fields, in order: D gene, J gene, clone size, V gene, CDR3 protein, CDR3 DNA. D genes are given only for firm matches. Size is stated for part of the rows, as once, few or many counts, or as a class when the clone is expanded.

>NA|TRBJ1-2|NA|TRBV2
CASILLYGYTF
TGTGCCAGCATTCTACTCTATGGCTACACCTTC
>NA|TRBJ1-1|NA|TRBV4-1
CASSQGEVMNTEAFF
TGCGCCAGCAGCCAAGGGGAGGTAATGAACACTGAAGCTTTCTTT
>NA|TRBJ1-1|NA|TRBV6-5
CASSYSQNTEAFF
TGTGCCAGCAGTTACTCTCAGAACACTGAAGCTTTCTTT
>TRBD1|TRBJ2-3|NA|TRBV5-1
CASSYAGTDRTDTQYF
TGCGCCAGCAGCTACGCTGGGACAGACCGCACAGATACGCAGTATTTT
>TRBD1|TRBJ2-2|NA|TRBV7-6
CASSHSGQGKVWAGELFF
TGTGCCAGCAGTCATTCGGGACAGGGGAAAGTTTGGGCCGGGGAGCTGTTTTTT
>TRBD2|TRBJ2-5|once|TRBV7-7
CASSLAGVEETQYF
TGTGCTAGCAGCTTAGCGGGCGTAGAAGAGACCCAGTACTTC
>TRBD1|TRBJ1-5|NA|TRBV30
CAWAGTGNQPQHF
TGTGCCTGGGCCGGGACAGGGAATCAGCCCCAGCATTTT
>NA|TRBJ1-2|once|TRBV10-2
CASSESTAYGYTF
TGCGCCAGCAGTGAGTCGACTGCTTATGGCTACACCTTC
>TRBD1|TRBJ1-6|once|TRBV3-1/TRBV3-2
CASSLQGQANSPLHF
TGTGCCAGCAGCCTCCAGGGACAGGCGAATTCACCCCTCCACTTT
>TRBD2|TRBJ2-7|NA|TRBV13
CASSPPGGARYEQYF
TGTGCCAGCAGCCCGCCCGGGGGGGCGAGATACGAGCAGTACTTC
>TRBD2|TRBJ2-3|NA|TRBV7-2
CASNLREGDTQYF
TGTGCCAGCAATCTCCGGGAGGGAGATACGCAGTATTTT
>NA|TRBJ1-1|NA|TRBV29-1
CSVEDSRVGNTEAFF
TGCAGCGTTGAAGATAGCAGGGTCGGGAACACTGAAGCTTTCTTT
>TRBD2|TRBJ2-5|many|TRBV6-6
CASSWAGGPETQYF
TGTGCCAGCAGTTGGGCGGGGGGGCCGGAGACCCAGTACTTC
>TRBD1|TRBJ1-5|NA|TRBV9
CASSAGDGTDQPQHF
TGTGCCAGCAGCGCCGGAGATGGGACAGATCAGCCCCAGCATTTT
>TRBD1|TRBJ1-2|NA|TRBV30
CAWSVDRDYGYTF
TGTGCCTGGAGTGTGGACAGGGACTATGGCTACACCTTC
>TRBD1|TRBJ1-5|NA|TRBV2
CASTATGTGRVSNQPQHF
TGTGCCAGCACAGCCACCGGGACAGGGAGGGTCAGCAATCAGCCCCAGCATTTT
>NA|TRBJ1-5|NA|TRBV12-3/TRBV12-4
CASRSGAYQPQHF
TGTGCCAGCAGGTCAGGGGCATATCAGCCCCAGCATTTT
>NA|TRBJ1-1|NA|TRBV5-4
CASSFRDILNTEAFF
TGTGCCAGCAGCTTCCGGGACATCCTGAACACTGAAGCTTTCTTT
>TRBD1|TRBJ1-1|NA|TRBV10-3
CAISVGQGENTEAFF
TGTGCCATCAGTGTCGGACAGGGGGAAAACACTGAAGCTTTCTTT
>TRBD1|TRBJ1-5|NA|TRBV4-1
CASSQTGTGSQPQHF
TGCGCCAGCAGCCAAACCGGGACAGGTAGCCAGCCCCAGCATTTT
>NA|TRBJ1-1|NA|TRBV6-5
CASSLWGVMAFF
TGTGCCAGCAGTCTATGGGGGGTGATGGCTTTCTTT
>NA|TRBJ2-3|NA|TRBV5-1
CASRKLSEGSTDTQYF
TGCGCCAGCAGGAAACTATCTGAGGGCTCGACAGATACGCAGTATTTT
>NA|TRBJ2-1|NA|TRBV5-1
CASSLIAGAGYNEQFF
TGCGCCAGCAGCTTGATTGCGGGGGCAGGGTACAATGAGCAGTTCTTC
>NA|TRBJ1-2|once|TRBV5-1
CASSLQGRDGYTF
TGCGCCAGCAGCTTGCAGGGGCGGGATGGCTACACCTTC
>TRBD1|TRBJ1-4|NA|TRBV4-1
CASSQMGWDSWFGTLPNEKLFF
TGCGCCAGCAGCCAAATGGGGTGGGACAGCTGGTTCGGGACCCTACCTAATGAAAAACTGTTTTTT
>TRBD1|TRBJ1-1|NA|TRBV19
CASSLDRVRAFF
TGTGCCAGTAGTCTGGACAGGGTAAGAGCTTTCTTT
>TRBD1|TRBJ1-2|few|TRBV29-1
CSVGGQVPRGGYTF
TGCAGCGTGGGTGGACAGGTCCCTAGGGGTGGCTACACCTTC
>NA|TRBJ1-3|NA|TRBV12-5
CASGLVLQDRGGNTIYF
TGTGCTAGTGGTTTGGTACTACAGGACCGAGGTGGAAACACCATATATTTT
>NA|TRBJ2-4|NA|TRBV6-6
CASSYKLSGAQNIQYF
TGTGCCAGCAGTTATAAACTCTCTGGTGCTCAAAACATTCAGTACTTC
>TRBD1|TRBJ1-1|NA|TRBV6-5
CASRRGGQGGTEAFF
TGTGCCAGCAGGAGGGGGGGACAGGGTGGGACTGAAGCTTTCTTT
>NA|TRBJ1-2|NA|TRBV21-1
CASSNPADRTEGDYGYTF
TGTGCCAGCAGCAACCCGGCGGACAGGACCGAGGGGGATTATGGCTACACCTTC
>NA|TRBJ1-2|NA|TRBV25-1
CASSEFNSNYGYTF
TGTGCCAGCAGTGAATTTAACAGCAACTATGGCTACACCTTC
>NA|TRBJ1-3|NA|TRBV7-8
CASSLARRAGRGNTIYF
TGTGCCAGCAGCTTAGCGAGGAGGGCAGGGAGGGGAAACACCATATATTTT
>NA|TRBJ1-3|NA|TRBV18
CASSREWAKGNTIYF
TGTGCCAGCTCACGAGAGTGGGCGAAAGGAAACACCATATATTTT
>NA|TRBJ1-1|NA|TRBV15
CATSRGGRVTGTEAFF
TGTGCCACCAGCAGAGGTGGCAGGGTAACGGGCACTGAAGCTTTCTTT
>NA|TRBJ1-1|NA|TRBV6-5
CASSSDFTRGTEAFF
TGTGCCAGCAGTTCCGACTTCACCAGGGGCACTGAAGCTTTCTTT